This T cell receptor beta chain derives from a study of blood T cells in healthy people across ages. Whole-study results and caveats: Among T cells, TCR beta diversity per million cells dropped roughly linearly as age rose.

The V gene's germline CDR1 is SGHTA and CDR2 FQGNSA. Trimming took 6 bases from V and 7 from J; bases not matched to a gene: 18. The CDR3 loop spans 17 amino acids. A second PCR of about 6 to 12 cycles used a sample-barcoded 5' primer and a J-beta primer mix. All samples gave at least 2.5 million CDR3-containing paired-end reads. TCRdb used MiXCR to reprocess the 5' RACE reads, holding one entry per CDR3 protein. This sample has 720,000 or so distinct CDR3 sequences, with 40% to 50% found just once. This clonotype occurred many times. Antigen specificity is unknown. Material: blood. The rearrangement links TRBV7-2 to TRBJ2-7; 10 bases map to TRBD2. The sequence came from a man older than 75 in good health. This CDR3 reads CASSKIPSGSVMGEQYF. In nucleotides, the CDR3 is TGTGCCAGCAGTAAAATTCCTAGCGGGAGCGTGATGGGGGAGCAGTACTTC.